This is a list of T cell receptor beta chains from one sample in a study of beta chain features in type 1 diabetes. The protocol was immunoSEQ multiplex PCR, while the TCRdb copy is restricted to in-frame clones and leaves out a portion. The sample includes almost 250,000 clones, 13% to 15% of them seen just once. Sequenced sample: naive CD4+ T cells from blood. The receptors were gathered from a woman aged 35 to 49 in good health. Both conserved end residues are trimmed from each CDR3. Each record gives: CDR3 protein, J gene, clone size, V gene. Rows may omit the clone size; those that give it use once, few, many or a size class.

CDR3 protein: ASSQSGDRRRGAF
J gene: TRBJ1-1
clone size: few
V gene: TRBV23-1

CDR3 protein: ASSDRQGVNQPQH
J gene: TRBJ1-5
clone size: -
V gene: TRBV2

CDR3 protein: ASSRMNRALSLVEQF
J gene: TRBJ2-1
clone size: -
V gene: TRBV19

CDR3 protein: ASRGRLEEKLF
J gene: TRBJ1-4
clone size: few
V gene: TRBV5-1

CDR3 protein: ASSTSGATYEQY
J gene: TRBJ2-7
clone size: few
V gene: TRBV11-2

CDR3 protein: ASSESGGPQDTQY
J gene: TRBJ2-3
clone size: -
V gene: TRBV6-1

CDR3 protein: ASSLRVQETQY
J gene: TRBJ2-5
clone size: few
V gene: TRBV11-3

CDR3 protein: ASRQDSGNIQY
J gene: TRBJ2-4
clone size: few
V gene: TRBV5-1

CDR3 protein: ASSLDQVSYEQY
J gene: TRBJ2-7
clone size: -
V gene: TRBV11-2

CDR3 protein: ASSRVGGTDTQY
J gene: TRBJ2-3
clone size: -
V gene: TRBV5-4

CDR3 protein: ASSAVGQGTEAF
J gene: TRBJ1-1
clone size: -
V gene: TRBV2

CDR3 protein: ASLTGGGDTQY
J gene: TRBJ2-3
clone size: few
V gene: TRBV25-1

CDR3 protein: ASSQLAGRSTDTQY
J gene: TRBJ2-3
clone size: -
V gene: TRBV6-4

CDR3 protein: ASSRTGGWTYNEQF
J gene: TRBJ2-1
clone size: -
V gene: TRBV27

CDR3 protein: ASSLQGASPLH
J gene: TRBJ1-6
clone size: few
V gene: TRBV6-6

CDR3 protein: ASIAAGTDTQY
J gene: TRBJ2-3
clone size: -
V gene: TRBV2

CDR3 protein: ASSQGLNQPQH
J gene: TRBJ1-5
clone size: few
V gene: TRBV19

CDR3 protein: SVEDRGQPDRNSPLH
J gene: TRBJ1-6
clone size: -
V gene: TRBV29-1

CDR3 protein: ASSSTANYGYT
J gene: TRBJ1-2
clone size: -
V gene: TRBV5-4

CDR3 protein: ASSYGAQNTEAF
J gene: TRBJ1-1
clone size: few
V gene: TRBV6-6

CDR3 protein: ASSYYPGQRSYEQY
J gene: TRBJ2-7
clone size: few
V gene: TRBV6-6

CDR3 protein: ASTPGGQGNQPQH
J gene: TRBJ1-5
clone size: -
V gene: TRBV6-5

CDR3 protein: ASSYGGGADTQY
J gene: TRBJ2-3
clone size: -
V gene: TRBV6-5

CDR3 protein: ASSVFSGQSYGYT
J gene: TRBJ1-2
clone size: few
V gene: TRBV6-1

CDR3 protein: ASSPTRTSGGPNTDTQY
J gene: TRBJ2-3
clone size: -
V gene: TRBV18